This TCR beta chain was sequenced during a study of cytomegalovirus exposure and HLA in healthy donors. Study-level points and caveats: According to a subsequent analysis, TCR clusters from the first cohort were inclined to appear together in the 110 or so validation repertoires.

In regard to this clone: As yet, its antigen is unknown.

The data were produced by immunoSEQ multiplex PCR, yet TCRdb's version contains in-frame clones alone and is incomplete. Of 100,000 or so clones in the sample, around 84% are singletons; the top ten hold 20%. This CDR3 comprises 14 residues. CDR1 SGHNT and CDR2 YYREEE come from the germline V gene (reference sequence). The V gene lost 2 bases and the J gene lost 4 bases, with 9 bases spanning the gap. The chain recombines TRBV5-4 with TRBJ2-2; D is perhaps TRBD1 (5 bases). Input material: PBMCs. The receptor was derived from a man aged 18 to 30 in good health and CMV-seropositive. CDR3 DNA sequence: TGTGCCAGCAGCTTTCTAGGGGCCACCGGGGAGCTGTTTTTT. This gives the protein CASSFLGATGELFF.